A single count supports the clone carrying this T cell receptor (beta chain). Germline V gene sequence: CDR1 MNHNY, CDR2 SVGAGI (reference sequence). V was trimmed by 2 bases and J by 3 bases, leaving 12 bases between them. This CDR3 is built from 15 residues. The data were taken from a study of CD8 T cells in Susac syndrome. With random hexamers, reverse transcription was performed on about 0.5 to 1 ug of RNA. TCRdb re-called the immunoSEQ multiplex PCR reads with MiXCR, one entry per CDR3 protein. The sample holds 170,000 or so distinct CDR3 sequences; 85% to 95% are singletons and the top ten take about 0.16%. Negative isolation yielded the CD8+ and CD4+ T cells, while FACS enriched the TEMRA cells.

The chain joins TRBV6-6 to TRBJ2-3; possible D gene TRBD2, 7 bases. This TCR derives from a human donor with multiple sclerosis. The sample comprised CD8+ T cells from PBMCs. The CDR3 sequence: CASSYVGGATDTQYF. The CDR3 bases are TGTGCCAGCAGTTACGTGGGGGGGGCTACAGATACGCAGTATTTT.